The subject of this entry is one T cell receptor beta chain. No antigen is known for it. This specimen comes from a study of T cells expressing NK-cell markers (dated by TCRdb to the early 2020s). General notes on the study: TCR beta-chain repertoires were profiled in sorted CD3+CD56+NKG2C+, CD3+CD56+NKG2C- and CD3+CD56-NKG2C+ T-cell subsets from several donors. Seven of the eight sequenced donors were HCMV-seropositive and one was HCMV-seronegative. Sequencing of the libraries produced 2 x 150 bp reads on Illumina HiSeq 2000/2500, MiSeq or NextSeq. The eight sequenced donors were randomly selected healthy volunteers, three men and five women. Overall study results and their limits: In roughly six donors, the dominant CD3+CD56+NKG2C+ clonotypes ranked among the top 10 CD8+ clonotypes, making up roughly 1.0-8% of CD8+ T cells. Those dominant clonotypes were again the most abundant among CD3+CD56-NKG2C+ cells in a handful of donors, at roughly 25-60.1%. It remained unclear whether the expanded NKG2C-expressing T cell clones were specific for HCMV antigens.

CDR1 and CDR2 are drawn from the germline V gene (reference sequence): DFQATT, SNEGSKA. The CDR3 measures 18 amino acids from cysteine to phenylalanine. The DNA is unrecorded. To determine HCMV serostatus, a commercial ELISA kit was used to detect HCMV-specific IgG in serum. Peripheral blood mononuclear cells were isolated from blood by Ficoll density gradient centrifugation. The instrument was an Illumina HiSeq 2000. TCR beta cDNA libraries were prepared using 5'RACE template switching, which introduced a universal primer site and unique molecular identifiers. cDNA synthesis was primed from the TCR beta constant segment, followed by two successive PCR amplification steps. In the source study's methods: MIGEC handled demultiplexing of the reads and grouping by UMI, while MiTCR was used to assemble and quantify clonotypes. To exclude erroneous sequences, any TCR cDNA sequence not supported by at least two reads was discarded. Downstream repertoire analysis used the tcR package, and clonotypes were matched across fractions by CDR3 nucleotide sequence plus V segment. VDJmatch was used to annotate antigen specificity against VDJdb, with one amino acid substitution in CDR3 allowed. Once TCRdb had reprocessed the reads, it stored one entry per CDR3 protein sequence and supplied no DNA. None of the V and J calls come from the authors' own analysis; TCRdb made them. The sample table gives 500,000 to 700,000 distinct CDR3 sequences. The top ten hold roughly 3.5% of the sample.

The clonotype was recovered from a man between 18 and 35 years old in good health. Donor details come from another sample of the same person, matched by shared clones. The sample comprised blood T cells: a sorted CD56 or NKG2C T cell subset, CD4+ or CD8+ T cells, or bulk PBMC T cells (not recorded which). The chain joins TRBV20-1 to TRBJ2-4; TCRdb selects TRBD1, and the lack of DNA leaves this call unchecked. The CDR3 region: CSARGGGVAGLAKNIQYF.